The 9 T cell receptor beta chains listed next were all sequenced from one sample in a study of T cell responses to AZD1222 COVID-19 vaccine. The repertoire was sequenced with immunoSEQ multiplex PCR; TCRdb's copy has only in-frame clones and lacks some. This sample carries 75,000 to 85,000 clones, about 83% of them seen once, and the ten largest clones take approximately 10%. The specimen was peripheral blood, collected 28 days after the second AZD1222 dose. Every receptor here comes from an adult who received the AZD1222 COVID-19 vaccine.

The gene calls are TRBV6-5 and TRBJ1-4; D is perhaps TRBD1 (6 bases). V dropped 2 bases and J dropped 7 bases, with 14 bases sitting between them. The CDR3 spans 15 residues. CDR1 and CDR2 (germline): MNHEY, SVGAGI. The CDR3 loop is CASSYITGGAEKLFF. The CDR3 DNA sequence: TGTGCCAGCAGTTACATTACGGGGGGGGCTGAAAAACTGTTTTTT.

In nucleotides, the CDR3 is TGTGCCACCGAAGGGACAGGGTGGACCGGGGAGCTGTTTTTT. Residues: CATEGTGWTGELFF. V and J are TRBV24-1 and TRBJ2-2, with 9 nucleotides matching TRBD1. CDR3 length: 14 residues. CDR1 is KGHDR, CDR2 SFDVKD, per germline. Losses at the gene ends were 9 bases for V and 5 bases for J; bases not matched to a gene: 6.

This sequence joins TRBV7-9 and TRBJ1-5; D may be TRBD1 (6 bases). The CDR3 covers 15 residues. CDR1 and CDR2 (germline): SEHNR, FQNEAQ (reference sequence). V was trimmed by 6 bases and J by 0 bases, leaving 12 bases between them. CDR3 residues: CASSSGVVSNQPQHF. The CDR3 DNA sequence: TGTGCCAGCAGTTCAGGGGTAGTTAGCAATCAGCCCCAGCATTTT.

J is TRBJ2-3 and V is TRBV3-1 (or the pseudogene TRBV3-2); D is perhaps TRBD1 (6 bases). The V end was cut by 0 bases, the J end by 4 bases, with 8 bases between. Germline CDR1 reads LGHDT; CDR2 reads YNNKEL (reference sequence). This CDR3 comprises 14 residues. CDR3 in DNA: TGTGCCAGCAGCCAAGAAGGGGGTGCAGATACGCAGTATTTT. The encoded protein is CASSQEGGADTQYF.

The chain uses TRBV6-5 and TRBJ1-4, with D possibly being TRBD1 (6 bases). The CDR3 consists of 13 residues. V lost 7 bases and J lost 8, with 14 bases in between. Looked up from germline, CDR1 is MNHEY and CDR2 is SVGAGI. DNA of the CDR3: TGTGCCAGCAACAGGGAAGCGACAGAAAAACTGTTTTTT. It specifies CASNREATEKLFF.

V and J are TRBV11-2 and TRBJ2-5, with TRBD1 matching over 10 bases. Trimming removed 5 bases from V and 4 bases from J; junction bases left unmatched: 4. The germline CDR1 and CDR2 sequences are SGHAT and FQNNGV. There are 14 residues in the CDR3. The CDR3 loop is CASSVGQGRETQYF. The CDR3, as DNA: TGTGCCAGCAGCGTGGGACAGGGGAGAGAGACCCAGTACTTC.

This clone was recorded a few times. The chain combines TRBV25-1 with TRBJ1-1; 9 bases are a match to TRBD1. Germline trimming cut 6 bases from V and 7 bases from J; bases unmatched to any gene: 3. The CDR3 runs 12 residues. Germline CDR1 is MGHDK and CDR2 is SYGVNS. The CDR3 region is CASRQGAVEAFF. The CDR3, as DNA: TGTGCCAGCAGACAGGGGGCGGTTGAAGCTTTCTTT.

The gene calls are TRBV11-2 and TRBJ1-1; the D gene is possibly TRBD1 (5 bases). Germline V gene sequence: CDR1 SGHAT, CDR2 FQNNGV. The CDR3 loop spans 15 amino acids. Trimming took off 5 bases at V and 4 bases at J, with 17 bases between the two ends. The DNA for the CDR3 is TGTGCCAGCAGCCCCGGGACTTCCGGAGGCACTGAAGCTTTCTTT. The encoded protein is CASSPGTSGGTEAFF.

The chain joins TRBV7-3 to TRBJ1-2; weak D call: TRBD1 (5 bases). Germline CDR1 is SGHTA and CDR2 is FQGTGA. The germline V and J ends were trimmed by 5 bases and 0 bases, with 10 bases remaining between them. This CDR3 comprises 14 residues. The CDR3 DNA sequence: TGTGCCAGCAGCCCGGACACGGCTAACTATGGCTACACCTTC. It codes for CASSPDTANYGYTF.